This T cell receptor beta chain was captured by sequencing in a study of T cell repertoires in cytomegalovirus infection (dated by TCRdb to between 2019 and 2020). Looking at the study overall: Donor HLA type was relevant to the analysis, as public TCR beta signatures indicated carriage of CMV infection together with the matching HLA type. Study-level results and caveats: The ex vivo response was dominated by HLA-C-restricted CMV-specific TCR beta clonotypes, and the single most frequent clonotype in two of eight donors was supplied by these HLA-C-restricted clonotypes. In both this cohort and an independent cohort of some 350 donors, the cumulative frequency of public TCR beta family members distinguished carriers of CMV infection plus the relevant HLA type.

Taken from the germline V gene, the CDR1 and CDR2 loops are SGHTA and FQGNSA. The junction shows trimming of 5 bases on V and 5 bases on J, and the gene matches do not reach 5 bases of it. From the cysteine through the phenylalanine, the CDR3 covers 14 amino acids. Kept here is only the CDR3 DNA, which spans 42 bases and is read in frame from base 1. The sample holds many counts of this clonotype. The clone's antigen remains unknown. Qualities for individual bases were not recorded, and no much larger clone is one base off. For sequencing, an Illumina HiSeq 1500 was employed. TCRdb took the public reads, trimmed them with fastp at Q25, ran MiXCR for clone calling and kept in-frame beta chains. One record per CDR3 amino acid sequence lists the most common genes and DNA. This sample gives 200,000 to 300,000 distinct CDR3 sequences in total; around 15% of them show up just once. 8.8% of the sample comes from the top ten.

Input material: PBMCs. The TCR sequence derives from a human donor in good health (CMV status not recorded). Some clones in this sample may be carry-over from other donors' samples. The chain is encoded by TRBV7-2 joined to TRBJ1-1; 10 bases in the junction line up with TRBD1. In nucleotide form, the sequence is TGTGCCAGCAGCCCGGGACAGGGGAGGACTGAAGCTTTCTTT. It is translated as CASSPGQGRTEAFF.